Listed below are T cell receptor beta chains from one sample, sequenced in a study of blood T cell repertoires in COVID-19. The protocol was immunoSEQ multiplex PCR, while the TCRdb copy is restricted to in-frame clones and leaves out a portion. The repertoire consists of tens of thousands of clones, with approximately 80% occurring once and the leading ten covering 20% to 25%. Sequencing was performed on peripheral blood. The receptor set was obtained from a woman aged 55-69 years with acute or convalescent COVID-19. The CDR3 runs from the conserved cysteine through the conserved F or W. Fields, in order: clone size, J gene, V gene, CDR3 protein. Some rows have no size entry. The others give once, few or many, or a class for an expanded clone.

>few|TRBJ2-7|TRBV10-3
CAISESGQGLGEQYF
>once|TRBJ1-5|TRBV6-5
CASRPGGGQPQHF
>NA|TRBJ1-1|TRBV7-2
CASSLGTDIEAFF
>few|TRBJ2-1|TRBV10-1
CASVVPFLAGVSSEQFF
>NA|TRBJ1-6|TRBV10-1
CASSTTGFRCNSPLHF
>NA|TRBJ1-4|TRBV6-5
CAASRGQLNEKLFF
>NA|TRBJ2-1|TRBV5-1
CASSLGELGGGQFF
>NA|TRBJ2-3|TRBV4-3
CASSQAFVTDTQYF
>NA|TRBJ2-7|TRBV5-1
CASSSGERVNSYEQYF
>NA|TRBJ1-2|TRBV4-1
CASSQDPGYGYTF
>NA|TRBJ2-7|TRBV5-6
CASSSSGTSEWYEQYF
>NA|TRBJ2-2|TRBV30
CAWSVIGAGELFF
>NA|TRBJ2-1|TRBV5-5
CASSLYGNNEQFF
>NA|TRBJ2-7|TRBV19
CASSIGGLAGGLSYEQYF
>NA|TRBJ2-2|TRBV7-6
CASRSGSTGELFF